Sequencing of this TCR beta chain was carried out in a study of blood T cell repertoires in COVID-19. Study as a whole: T cells, B-cell-depleted T cells, or PBMCs supplied cDNA or gDNA.

The germline gives CDR1 SGDLS, CDR2 YYNGEE. The CDR3 consists of 14 residues. Trimming pared 3 bases from V and 4 bases from J, leaving 11 bases between. As handled by the study authors: Amplified reference gene primers provided the basis for estimating nucleated cell counts. Sequencing used immunoSEQ multiplex PCR; TCRdb keeps in-frame clones, though not all of them. V, J and clone size are taken as reported in that table, and D and trimming were inferred from the DNA itself. The sample lists under 300,000 clones, 85% to 90% occurring once. The J gene is TRBJ1-3, the V gene TRBV9; no clear D gene. This TCR was sampled from a woman in her seventies with active or convalescent COVID-19. Sequenced input: peripheral blood. The chain's CDR3 is CASSAGVEGNTIYF. DNA of the CDR3: TGTGCCAGCAGCGCTGGAGTGGAAGGAAACACCATATATTTT.